The next 21 T cell receptor beta chains were all read from a single sample in a study of T cell clones after liver transplantation (dated 2019 in TCRdb). The method was the immunoSEQ multiplex PCR assay. The table comes from immuneACCESS by way of TCRdb, which keeps in-frame sequences with V and J called. Part of the clones is missing from these tables; in studies checked, under half for an unresolved V gene and the rest for unknown reasons. Within this sample are 55,000 to 80,000 clones, with 90% of them counted one time only. The biggest ten clones account for under 3.5% of the sample. Reading the label with the study, this specimen's time point is: pre-transplant. Here the sequenced sample was CD4+ T cells from blood, taken before liver transplant. All receptors derive from a human donor who received a liver transplant.

CDR3 in DNA: TGTGCCAGCAGTTCCCGGGACAGGGTCTATCAGCCCCAGCATTTT. This gives the protein CASSSRDRVYQPQHF. This chain joins TRBV2 and TRBJ1-5; 9 positions agree with TRBD1. The CDR3 covers 15 residues. CDR1 and CDR2 (germline): SNHLY, FYNNEI. The junction had 7 bases not matched to a gene; V was cut back by 5 bases and J by 5 bases. Filled out from reference TRBV2 and TRBJ1-5, the complete variable domain reads EPEVTQTPSHQVTQMGQEVILRCVPISNHLYFYWYRQILGQKVEFLVSFYNNEISEKSEIFDDQFSVERPDGSNFTLKIRSTKLEDSAMYFCASSSRDRVYQPQHFGDGTRLSIL.

The chain joins TRBV27 to TRBJ1-5, with a possible D match to TRBD1 (5 bases). Germline CDR1 and CDR2: MNHEY and SMNVEV (reference sequence). Trimming took off 0 bases at V and 3 bases at J, with 9 bases between the two ends. This CDR3 is 15 amino acids long. This CDR3 is CASSLSRQTNQPQHF. DNA of the CDR3: TGTGCCAGCAGTTTATCGAGACAGACCAATCAGCCCCAGCATTTT.

This clone was seen a few times. The CDR3 spells CASRGRSAGELFF. The CDR3 region has the DNA TGTGCCAGCAGGGGGCGGTCCGCCGGGGAGCTGTTTTTT. V is TRBV4-2 and J is TRBJ2-2, with a weak D call TRBD1 (5 bases). Germline CDR1 is LGHNA and CDR2 is YNFKEQ. CDR3 length equals 13 residues. V lost 6 bases, J lost 6 bases, and 11 bases lay in between.

This chain uses TRBV15 with TRBJ2-7; 9 bases fit TRBD1. CDR3 length: 14 amino acids. CDR1 and CDR2 (germline): LNHNV, YYDKDF (reference sequence). Unmatched junction bases numbered 0, after V lost 0 bases and J lost 3 bases. The CDR3 sequence: CATSREGQGYEQYF. CDR3 DNA sequence: TGTGCCACCAGCAGAGAGGGACAGGGCTACGAGCAGTACTTC.

The table lists this clone with a few counts. The chain recombines TRBV6-7 with TRBJ1-1, with 9 bases that match TRBD1. TRBV6-7 is identified as an open reading frame with a role that is uncertain. V shed 5 bases and J 1 base; nucleotides not matched to a gene: 5. CDR3 length: 15 residues. CDR3 nucleotide sequence: TGTGCCAGCAGTCTAGAACAGGGGGCGAACACTGAAGCTTTCTTT. It encodes CASSLEQGANTEAFF.

This chain uses TRBV30 with TRBJ1-5, with D possibly TRBD1 on 5 matching bases. Germline assignment: CDR1 GTSNPN and CDR2 SVGIG (reference sequence). There are 16 residues in the CDR3. V lost 0 bases and J 4 bases, leaving 16 bases between the germline ends. CDR3 sequence reads: CAWSVGTLRVNQPQHF. DNA of the CDR3: TGTGCCTGGAGTGTGGGGACCCTTAGAGTTAATCAGCCCCAGCATTTT.

The chain recombines TRBV2 with TRBJ1-3; TRBD1 is a possible D gene (6 bases). CDR1 SNHLY and CDR2 FYNNEI come from the germline V gene. This CDR3 is built from 16 residues. V lost 5 bases to trimming and J lost 0 bases, with 14 bases between them. CDR3 sequence reads: CASSKEGGTSGNTIYF. As DNA, the CDR3 is TGTGCCAGCAGTAAAGAGGGGGGGACCTCTGGAAACACCATATATTTT. Supplemented by reference TRBV2 and TRBJ1-3, the full variable domain reads EPEVTQTPSHQVTQMGQEVILRCVPISNHLYFYWYRQILGQKVEFLVSFYNNEISEKSEIFDDQFSVERPDGSNFTLKIRSTKLEDSAMYFCASSKEGGTSGNTIYFGEGSWLTVV.

The chain combines TRBV5-8 with TRBJ2-3, with 11 bases matching TRBD2. The CDR3 is 16 amino acids. CDR1 is SGHTS, CDR2 YDEGEE, per germline. The V segment lost 6 bases and the J segment 4 bases; nucleotides outside the gene matches: 10. The CDR3 DNA reads TGTGCCAGCAAAGAGGGACTAGCGGCCCCCGCAGATACGCAGTATTTT. Amino acid sequence: CASKEGLAAPADTQYF.

The V gene is TRBV5-4, the J gene TRBJ1-2; a possible D gene is TRBD1 (5 bases). Germline assignment: CDR1 SGHNT and CDR2 YYREEE (reference sequence). The length of the CDR3 is 13 residues. V was pared by 3 bases and J by 4 bases, with 10 bases between. Here the CDR3 reads CASSSTERYGYTF. As DNA, the CDR3 is TGTGCCAGCAGCTCGACAGAACGCTATGGCTACACCTTC. Full variable domain (outside the CDR3, taken from reference TRBV5-4 and TRBJ1-2): ETGVTQSPTHLIKTRGQQVTLRCSSQSGHNTVSWYQQALGQGPQFIFQYYREEENGRGNFPPRFSGLQFPNYSSELNVNALELDDSALYLCASSSTERYGYTFGSGTRLTVV.

V and J are TRBV5-6 and TRBJ2-7; a weak D match, TRBD1 (6 bases). Germline V gene sequence: CDR1 SGHDT, CDR2 YYEEEE. The V end lost 0 bases, the J end lost 6 bases, and 16 bases lay between the germline ends. This CDR3 contains 15 residues. The CDR3 is CASSLVLGAVSEQYF. CDR3 nucleotides: TGTGCCAGCAGCTTGGTCTTGGGGGCTGTTAGCGAGCAGTACTTC.

This chain uses TRBV30 with TRBJ1-5; D is unclear. V lost 2 bases and J 4 bases, leaving 9 bases between the germline ends. In germline, CDR1 is GTSNPN, CDR2 SVGIG (reference sequence). CDR3 length: 13 amino acids. Here the CDR3 DNA reads TGTGCCTGGAGTTTGGCAGCAAATCAGCCCCAGCATTTT. Amino acids: CAWSLAANQPQHF.

V gene TRBV7-3 combines with J gene TRBJ2-1; D may be TRBD2 (5 bases). The germline CDR1 and CDR2 sequences are SGHTA and FQGTGA. V lost 6 bases and J 9 bases, leaving 18 bases between the germline ends. The CDR3 sequence is 14 residues long. CDR3: CASSFAPRGGEQFF. DNA of the CDR3: TGTGCCAGCAGTTTTGCCCCCCGGGGTGGTGAGCAGTTCTTC.

The chain is built from TRBV6-5 and TRBJ1-4; maybe TRBD1 (5 bases). CDR1 and CDR2 from the germline V gene are MNHEY and SVGAGI. Trimming stripped 3 bases from V and 4 bases from J, with 12 bases between. This CDR3 comprises 15 residues. The DNA for the CDR3 is TGTGCCAGCAGTTATGGATGGGGGGTTAATGAAAAACTGTTTTTT. Amino acids: CASSYGWGVNEKLFF.

The chain combines TRBV6-5 with TRBJ1-1; a weak D match, TRBD1 (5 bases). Germline V lookup: CDR1 MNHEY, CDR2 SVGAGI. The CDR3 is made up of 15 amino acids. V was cut by 5 bases and J by 4 bases, with 17 bases left in between. CDR3 sequence (DNA): TGTGCCAGCAGTCGGACACCGGCCTTGGGCACTGAAGCTTTCTTT. Amino acid sequence: CASSRTPALGTEAFF.

The chain joins TRBV28 to TRBJ1-2; weak D call: TRBD1 (5 bases). This CDR3 contains 13 residues. Germline assignment: CDR1 MDHEN and CDR2 SYDVKM. V lost 5 bases and J lost 8, with 15 bases in between. The CDR3 reads CASSPGGEDGYTF. The CDR3 bases are TGTGCCAGCAGTCCAGGAGGGGAAGACGGCTACACCTTC.

This sequence joins TRBV11-3 and TRBJ2-5; D unclear. Trimming removed 2 bases at V and 4 bases at J, with 8 bases between. In germline, CDR1 is SGHNT, CDR2 YENEEA. The CDR3 is made up of 13 amino acids. The CDR3 DNA sequence: TGTGCCAGCAGCTTATGGGCCCTAGAGACCCAGTACTTC. This translates into CASSLWALETQYF.

V usage is TRBV19 and J usage is TRBJ2-7; TRBD1 agrees at 8 bases. Germline V gives CDR1 LNHDA, CDR2 SQIVND (reference sequence). This CDR3 has 13 residues. Trimming took 7 bases from V and 1 from J; bases not matched to a gene: 3. The CDR3 sequence: CASNRQGSYEQYF. CDR3 coding DNA: TGTGCCAGTAATAGACAGGGGTCCTACGAGCAGTACTTC. The complete variable domain, with remaining parts taken from reference TRBV19 and TRBJ2-7, reads DGGITQSPKYLFRKEGQNVTLSCEQNLNHDAMYWYRQDPGQGLRLIYYSQIVNDFQKGDIAEGYSVSREKKESFPLTVTSAQKNPTAFYLCASNRQGSYEQYFGPGTRLTVT.

V usage is TRBV25-1 and J usage is TRBJ2-1; either TRBD1 or TRBD2 may supply D (6 bases each). Looked up from germline, CDR1 is MGHDK and CDR2 is SYGVNS. The CDR3 extends over 13 amino acids. Between the trimmed V and J ends, which lost 6 bases and 8 bases, there was a span of 14 bases. The CDR3 DNA sequence: TGTGCCAGCAGGGACGGGGGCCGCGATGAGCAGTTCTTC. It is translated as CASRDGGRDEQFF.

The J gene is TRBJ2-2, the V gene TRBV28, with D possibly called TRBD1 or TRBD2 (6 bases each). CDR1 is MDHEN and CDR2 is SYDVKM in the germline V gene. The V end was cut by 2 bases, the J end by 8 bases, with 12 bases between. The CDR3 sequence is 14 residues long. The CDR3: CASSLARGGGELFF. The CDR3 DNA follows: TGTGCCAGCAGTTTAGCCAGGGGAGGTGGGGAGCTGTTTTTT.

The J gene is TRBJ2-2, the V gene TRBV5-1; the D is unclear. V shed 0 bases and J shed 5 bases, with 8 bases lying between them. There are 14 residues in the CDR3. Germline V gives CDR1 SGHRS, CDR2 YFSETQ. CDR3 in amino acids: CASSLAASTGELFF. CDR3 in DNA: TGCGCCAGCAGCTTGGCCGCGTCGACCGGGGAGCTGTTTTTT.

The chain couples TRBV28 to TRBJ2-2, with D possibly matching TRBD1 (6 bases). Germline CDR1 MDHEN, CDR2 SYDVKM. The CDR3 totals 14 residues. Trimming removed 5 bases from V and 2 bases from J, with 9 bases in between. The CDR3 coding sequence is TGTGCCAGCAGTCAGGGGCCTAACACCGGGGAGCTGTTTTTT. Translating it yields CASSQGPNTGELFF.